The clone carrying this TCR beta chain has at least ten counts. This record belongs to a study of early T cells in non-severe SARS-CoV-2 infection. TCRdb reprocessed the 5' RACE reads with MiXCR, giving one entry per CDR3 protein. Of roughly 43,000 distinct CDR3 sequences in the sample, 5.4% were seen once. Looked up from germline, CDR1 is LNHDA and CDR2 is SQIVND (reference sequence). CDR3 length equals 13 residues. The V and J ends lost 6 bases and 4 bases respectively, with 10 bases between them. The chain joins TRBV19 to TRBJ1-5; TRBD1 might be the D (5 bases). This clonotype was sampled from an adult who was a healthcare worker with PCR-confirmed SARS-CoV-2 infection or an uninfected control (not recorded which). The sample in question was whole blood, obtained at baseline. In nucleotides, the CDR3 is TGTGCCAGTAGGGGGGATCGAAATCAGCCCCAGCATTTT. Its protein product is CASRGDRNQPQHF.